This T cell receptor beta chain emerged from a study of OX40 agonist ivuxolimab in advanced cancers. Overall study: Every 2 weeks, patients received ivuxolimab intravenously, dosed at 0.01 to 10 mg/kg. Partial response was recorded in three patients: one hepatocellular carcinoma and two cutaneous melanoma cases. Study conclusions and caveats: Nonresponders, in some cases, also had low normalized T-cell clonal expansion. Circulating CD4+ and CD8+ T cells showed clonal expansion by week 6 at 0.1 to 3.0 mg/kg.

Sequenced by immunoSEQ multiplex PCR; TCRdb stores in-frame clones only, minus some. This table has some 9,500 clones, roughly 90% appearing once. CDR3 length equals 18 residues. Germline CDR1 reads SGHDN; CDR2 reads FVKESK. The V and J ends lost 1 base and 2 bases, in that order; junction bases with no gene match: 9. As for this clone: Its antigen remains unknown.

The J gene is TRBJ2-7, the V gene TRBV14; 12 nucleotides agree with TRBD1. Sequencing was performed on CD4+ or CD8+ T cells sorted from blood, taken in a trial of the OX40 agonist ivuxolimab. This TCR was recovered from an adult with an advanced solid tumor such as melanoma, head and neck, liver or kidney cancer. Written as DNA, the CDR3 is TGTGCCAGCAGCCAAGTAGTGGGACAGGGGGCCAATCCCTACGAGCAGTACTTC. Encoded protein: CASSQVVGQGANPYEQYF. The entire variable domain, with the rest obtained from reference TRBV14 and TRBJ2-7, is as follows: EAGVTQFPSHSVIEKGQTVTLRCDPISGHDNLYWYRRVMGKEIKFLLHFVKESKQDESGMPNNRFLAERTGGTYSTLKVQPAELEDSGVYFCASSQVVGQGANPYEQYFGPGTRLTVT.